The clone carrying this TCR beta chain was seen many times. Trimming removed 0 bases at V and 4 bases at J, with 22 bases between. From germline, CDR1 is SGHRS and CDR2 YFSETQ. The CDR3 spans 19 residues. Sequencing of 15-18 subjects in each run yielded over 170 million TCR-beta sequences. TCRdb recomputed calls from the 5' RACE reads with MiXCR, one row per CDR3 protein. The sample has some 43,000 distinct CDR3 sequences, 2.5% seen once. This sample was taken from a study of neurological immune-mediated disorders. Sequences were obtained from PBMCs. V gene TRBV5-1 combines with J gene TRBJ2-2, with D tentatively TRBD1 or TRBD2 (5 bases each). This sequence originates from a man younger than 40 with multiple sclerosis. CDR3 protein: CASSLGYETARGATGELFF. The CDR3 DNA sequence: TGCGCCAGCAGCTTGGGATACGAGACAGCCCGAGGGGCCACCGGGGAGCTGTTTTTT.